What follows are 24 T cell receptor beta chains derived from one specimen sequenced in a study of graft-versus-host responses after intestinal transplantation. What these receptors recognize is not known. Assay: immunoSEQ multiplex PCR; the TCRdb copy retains only in-frame clones and omits some. Of 85,000 to 90,000 clones in the sample, roughly 92% were seen once. The source material was unstimulated CD4+ T cells sorted from spleen or lymph node cells, sampled before intestinal transplant. The receptors were gathered from a human donor who received an intestinal transplant.

This clone was counted between two and nine times. The rearrangement joins TRBV11-3 to TRBJ1-3; D gene uncertain. V lost 2 bases to trimming and J lost 2 bases, with 10 bases between them. The CDR3 is 15 residues long. Germline V gives CDR1 SGHNT, CDR2 YENEEA. CDR3 protein: CASSLSTAPGNTIYF. In DNA form, the CDR3 reads TGTGCCAGCAGCTTATCCACAGCCCCTGGAAACACCATATATTTT.

The V call is TRBV27, the J call TRBJ2-3, with TRBD1 as a possible D gene (6 bases). Trimming removed 6 bases from V and 3 bases from J, with 28 bases in between. CDR3 length: 19 amino acids. Per the germline V gene, CDR1 is MNHEY and CDR2 is SMNVEV (reference sequence). The CDR3 DNA sequence: TGTGCCAGCAGCCGCCAAGCAACCCGTAGACAGGTATCTACAGATACGCAGTATTTT. Protein: CASSRQATRRQVSTDTQYF.

This chain joins TRBV19 and TRBJ1-5; no clear D gene. V lost 2 bases and J lost 2, with 16 bases in between. Germline CDR1 is LNHDA and CDR2 is SQIVND (reference sequence). CDR3 length: 17 amino acids. The DNA of the CDR3 is TGTGCCAGTAGTATAAGAGGAGGACCTGAGGGCAATCAGCCCCAGCATTTT. This codes for CASSIRGGPEGNQPQHF.

CDR3 sequence (DNA): TGTGCCAGCAGCGTAGTCCTCACCGGGGAGCTGTTTTTT. This gives the protein CASSVVLTGELFF. V and J are TRBV9 and TRBJ2-2; D uncertain. The ends were cut back, 0 bases at V and 4 bases at J, with 4 bases in the middle. Germline values: CDR1 SGDLS, CDR2 YYNGEE. CDR3 length equals 13 residues.

The chain joins TRBV30 to TRBJ1-5, with a weak D call TRBD1 (6 bases). There are 15 residues in the CDR3. V was shortened by 3 bases and J by 2 bases, with 14 bases between the two germline ends. Per germline, CDR1 GTSNPN and CDR2 SVGIG (reference sequence). This CDR3 is CAWSKPRQGNQPQHF. CDR3 nucleotides: TGTGCCTGGAGCAAGCCCCGACAGGGCAATCAGCCCCAGCATTTT. The full variable domain, its missing parts supplied by reference TRBV30 and TRBJ1-5, is SQTIHQWPATLVQPVGSPLSLECTVEGTSNPNLYWYRQAAGRGLQLLFYSVGIGQISSEVPQNLSASRPQDRQFILSSKKLLLSDSGFYLCAWSKPRQGNQPQHFGDGTRLSIL.

This chain uses TRBV11-2 with TRBJ2-5; D call uncertain. Germline V gives CDR1 SGHAT, CDR2 FQNNGV. V shed 3 bases and J shed 2 bases, with 10 bases lying between them. This CDR3 has 14 amino acids. The CDR3 here is CASSFLSEQETQYF. The CDR3 nucleotides read TGTGCCAGCAGCTTTCTTTCAGAGCAAGAGACCCAGTACTTC. Full variable domain (missing parts from reference TRBV11-2 and TRBJ2-5): EAGVAQSPRYKIIEKRQSVAFWCNPISGHATLYWYQQILGQGPKLLIQFQNNGVVDDSQLPKDRFSAERLKGVDSTLKIQPAKLEDSAVYLCASSFLSEQETQYFGPGTRLLVL.

There are a few counts of this clone. The rearrangement uses TRBV6-5 and TRBJ2-7, with D perhaps TRBD1 or TRBD2 (5 bases each). Per germline, CDR1 MNHEY and CDR2 SVGAGI. V lost 4 bases to trimming and J lost 3 bases, with 16 bases between them. This CDR3 contains 15 residues. CDR3 amino acids: CASSSRDPSYYEQYF. The CDR3 coding sequence is TGTGCCAGCAGTTCCCGGGACCCCTCATACTACGAGCAGTACTTC.

This clone was recorded only once. The rearrangement links TRBV6-5 to TRBJ1-2; D is possibly TRBD1 (5 bases). CDR3 size: 14 residues. Between the trimmed V and J ends, which lost 5 bases and 4 bases, there was a span of 14 bases. Germline assignment: CDR1 MNHEY and CDR2 SVGAGI. CDR3 amino acids: CASSGRGAGYGYTF. The CDR3 DNA sequence: TGTGCCAGCAGTGGTAGAGGGGCAGGCTATGGCTACACCTTC.

This chain links TRBV27 with TRBJ1-5; D uncertain. V was cut by 5 bases and J by 4 bases, with 12 bases left in between. CDR1 is MNHEY, CDR2 SMNVEV, per germline (reference sequence). The CDR3 spans 14 residues. CDR3 coding DNA: TGTGCCAGCAGTAGGATCCCTTCGAATCAGCCCCAGCATTTT. Translating gives CASSRIPSNQPQHF.

This clone was detected once. J is TRBJ1-1 and V is TRBV27, with 8 bases identical to TRBD1. The CDR3 is 16 residues long. V lost 6 bases to trimming and J lost 6 bases; unmatched junction nucleotides: 15. Germline V gene sequence: CDR1 MNHEY, CDR2 SMNVEV (reference sequence). CDR3 nucleotides: TGTGCCAGCAGATTCAATCCGACAGGGGCGGTGGCTGAAGCTTTCTTT. It encodes CASRFNPTGAVAEAFF.

V is TRBV11-2 and J is TRBJ2-7; no clear D. V was clipped by 5 bases and J by 3 bases, with 5 bases between them. Germline V CDR1 and CDR2: SGHAT, FQNNGV. The CDR3 covers 11 residues. As DNA, the CDR3 is TGTGCCAGCAGCCCTGACTACGAGCAGTACTTC. Amino acid sequence: CASSPDYEQYF.

The chain combines TRBV19 with TRBJ1-1, with D possibly being TRBD1 (5 bases). Germline CDR1 reads LNHDA; CDR2 reads SQIVND (reference sequence). Deletions cut 5 bases from V and 0 bases from J, with 19 bases between. This CDR3 is 17 amino acids long. Here the CDR3 reads CASSPRGSGPLNTEAFF. The CDR3 DNA reads as TGTGCCAGTAGTCCAAGAGGGTCGGGGCCCTTGAACACTGAAGCTTTCTTT. The full variable domain, rest sourced from reference TRBV19 and TRBJ1-1, is DGGITQSPKYLFRKEGQNVTLSCEQNLNHDAMYWYRQDPGQGLRLIYYSQIVNDFQKGDIAEGYSVSREKKESFPLTVTSAQKNPTAFYLCASSPRGSGPLNTEAFFGQGTRLTVV.

Concerning this clone itself: The sample has other DNA sequences that encode this CDR3 too. V gene TRBV27 combines with J gene TRBJ1-1; 8 positions agree with TRBD1. Germline values: CDR1 MNHEY, CDR2 SMNVEV (reference sequence). The J segment lost 4 bases and the V segment lost 4 bases, leaving 2 bases of the junction unmatched. The CDR3 has 13 residues. CDR3 in amino acids: CASSSDRGTEAFF. The CDR3 bases are TGTGCCAGCAGTTCCGACAGGGGCACTGAAGCTTTCTTT.

The chain joins TRBV19 to TRBJ2-1, with D hard to call. This CDR3 is built from 14 residues. V was shortened by 3 bases and J by 0 bases, with 6 bases between the two germline ends. Germline V gene data show CDR1 as LNHDA and CDR2 as SQIVND (reference sequence). For the CDR3, the DNA is TGTGCCAGTAGTATGAGCAGCTCCTACAATGAGCAGTTCTTC. Encoded protein: CASSMSSSYNEQFF.

The rearrangement uses TRBV19 and TRBJ1-1; TRBD1 is a possible D gene (5 bases). The CDR3 runs to 15 residues. Germline CDR1 LNHDA, CDR2 SQIVND (reference sequence). The V end was cut by 5 bases, the J end by 4 bases, with 17 bases between. In nucleotides, the CDR3 is TGTGCCAGTAGTCTCAGTCCAGGGAGGACCACTGAAGCTTTCTTT. It codes for CASSLSPGRTTEAFF. The whole variable domain, remainder taken from reference TRBV19 and TRBJ1-1, is DGGITQSPKYLFRKEGQNVTLSCEQNLNHDAMYWYRQDPGQGLRLIYYSQIVNDFQKGDIAEGYSVSREKKESFPLTVTSAQKNPTAFYLCASSLSPGRTTEAFFGQGTRLTVV.

V usage is TRBV25-1 and J usage is TRBJ2-7; D perhaps matches TRBD2 (6 bases). Looked up from germline, CDR1 is MGHDK and CDR2 is SYGVNS. V lost 2 bases and J lost 8, with 19 bases in between. CDR3 length: 15 amino acids. In DNA form, the CDR3 reads TGTGCCAGCAGTGAAATGAGAGGGAACGGGAGAAAGCAGTACTTC. Protein sequence: CASSEMRGNGRKQYF.

The chain carries TRBV5-1 and TRBJ2-7; D may be TRBD2 (6 bases). V was trimmed by 2 bases and J by 7 bases, leaving 10 bases between them. CDR1 and CDR2 from the germline V gene are SGHRS and YFSETQ. The CDR3 sequence is 12 residues long. The CDR3 sequence is CASSFGGNEQYF. The CDR3 DNA reads as TGCGCCAGCAGCTTCGGAGGGAATGAGCAGTACTTC. Filled out from reference TRBV5-1 and TRBJ2-7, the complete variable domain reads KAGVTQTPRYLIKTRGQQVTLSCSPISGHRSVSWYQQTPGQGLQFLFEYFSETQRNKGNFPGRFSGRQFSNSRSEMNVSTLELGDSALYLCASSFGGNEQYFGPGTRLTVT.

The chain joins TRBV6-6 to TRBJ1-5; the match to TRBD1 covers 9 bases. This CDR3 comprises 14 residues. Looked up from germline, CDR1 is MNHNY and CDR2 is SVGAGI (reference sequence). V lost 5 bases, J lost 6 bases, and 5 bases stayed unmatched. This chain's CDR3 is CASSTTGGSQPQHF. Written as DNA, the CDR3 is TGTGCCAGCAGTACCACAGGGGGCTCTCAGCCCCAGCATTTT.

The V and J genes are TRBV6-6 and TRBJ2-1; D is undetermined. With 6 bases removed from V and 9 bases from J, the gap between germline ends came to 12 bases. The V gene's germline CDR1 is MNHNY and CDR2 SVGAGI (reference sequence). This CDR3 is 12 amino acids long. As DNA, the CDR3 is TGTGCCAGCAGCTTTCAAGTAGGTGAGCAGTTCTTC. Translated: CASSFQVGEQFF.

The chain carries TRBV7-8 and TRBJ2-5, with 8 bases that match TRBD1. The CDR3 has 16 residues. J was trimmed by 1 base and V by 2 bases; bases with no gene match: 6. CDR1 is SGHVS and CDR2 is FQNEAQ in the germline V gene. CDR3 DNA: TGTGCCAGCAGCTTAATCGGCAGGGGGCCCCAAGAGACCCAGTACTTC. Translation: CASSLIGRGPQETQYF.

The chain combines TRBV4-2 with TRBJ2-7; 9 bases are a match to TRBD2. This CDR3 contains 16 residues. With V trimmed by 3 bases and J by 4 bases, 10 bases remained unmatched. The germline gives CDR1 LGHNA, CDR2 YNFKEQ. The DNA of the CDR3 is TGTGCCAGCAGCCAGCCGGGGGGTAGCGGGAGTTACGAGCAGTACTTC. Its protein is CASSQPGGSGSYEQYF.

The chain uses TRBV6-5 and TRBJ1-1; D call uncertain. V was clipped by 6 bases and J by 2 bases, with 13 bases between them. The CDR3 is 14 amino acids. Germline CDR1 and CDR2: MNHEY and SVGAGI. CDR3 bases: TGTGCCAGCAGCCGCGGCCGAGCTAACACTGAAGCTTTCTTT. It specifies CASSRGRANTEAFF.

The chain combines TRBV4-1 with TRBJ2-7; D is perhaps TRBD1 (6 bases). Germline V gene data show CDR1 as MGHRA and CDR2 as YSYEKL. This CDR3 region has 16 residues. V dropped 1 base and J dropped 2 bases, with 15 bases sitting between them. The DNA for the CDR3 is TGCGCCAGCAGCCAAGGGGCAGGGGCCGGGACCTACGAGCAGTACTTC. Translating gives CASSQGAGAGTYEQYF.

V and J are TRBV18 and TRBJ2-2; possible D gene TRBD2, 6 bases. Germline V gene lookup returns CDR1 KGHSH and CDR2 LQKENI. The CDR3 is made up of 15 amino acids. Trimming stripped 4 bases from V and 3 bases from J, with 12 bases between. The DNA of the CDR3 is TGTGCCAGCTCACGCCGGGACTCTGACACCGGGGAGCTGTTTTTT. It yields the protein CASSRRDSDTGELFF.